These 6 T cell receptor beta chains originate from one sample sequenced in a study of control samples from healthy donors and cancer patients. Libraries were prepared by immunoSEQ multiplex PCR; TCRdb keeps only in-frame clonotypes and omits some of them. The sample shows roughly 100,000 clones, about 90% of them seen only once. The specimen sequenced was blood. These receptors were taken from a young woman in good health.

This chain links TRBV7-9 with TRBJ1-2; 8 positions match TRBD1. Per the germline V gene, CDR1 is SEHNR and CDR2 is FQNEAQ (reference sequence). Trimming at V came to 6 bases and at J to 4 bases, leaving 7 bases not matched to a gene. The CDR3 is 14 amino acids. The CDR3 loop reads CASRPGGNGYGYTF. Here the CDR3 DNA reads TGTGCCAGCAGACCAGGGGGCAATGGCTATGGCTACACCTTC.

This sequence joins TRBV11-3 and TRBJ2-2; weak D call: TRBD2 (5 bases). Per germline, CDR1 SGHNT and CDR2 YENEEA. The CDR3 covers 18 residues. Trimming took 2 bases from V and 8 from J, leaving 24 bases between them. CDR3 nucleotides: TGTGCCAGCAGCTTAACGCTCCGACTTGCCGCGGGCGCGGGGGAGCTGTTTTTT. Its translation is CASSLTLRLAAGAGELFF. Complete variable domain (other parts from reference TRBV11-3 and TRBJ2-2): EAGVVQSPRYKIIEKKQPVAFWCNPISGHNTLYWYLQNLGQGPELLIRYENEEAVDDSQLPKDRFSAERLKGVDSTLKIQPAELGDSAVYLCASSLTLRLAAGAGELFFGEGSRLTVL.

The chain has TRBV5-5 and TRBJ1-2; D gene unclear. The germline CDR1 and CDR2 sequences are SGHKS and YYEKEE (reference sequence). This CDR3 region has 13 residues. Trimming shortened V by 1 base and J by 2 bases, and 6 bases separated the two germline ends. The CDR3, as DNA: TGTGCCAGCAGCTTGAAGCCCAACTATGGCTACACCTTC. This gives the protein CASSLKPNYGYTF.

Only one count was recorded for this clone. This chain connects TRBV9 to TRBJ2-7; 10 nucleotides align to TRBD2. The CDR3 loop spans 16 amino acids. V gave up 0 bases and J gave up 3 bases; unmatched junction bases: 6. The V gene's germline CDR1 is SGDLS and CDR2 YYNGEE. CDR3: CASSVVSLAGVYEQYF. The CDR3 DNA sequence: TGTGCCAGCAGCGTAGTGTCTCTAGCGGGGGTCTACGAGCAGTACTTC.

V usage is TRBV27 and J usage is TRBJ2-5, with TRBD1 as a possible D gene (8 bases). The CDR3 is made up of 14 amino acids. Germline lookup yields CDR1 MNHEY and CDR2 SMNVEV (reference sequence). V lost 5 bases and J lost 5, with 15 bases in between. The CDR3 here is CASSGGQGGETQYF. Written as DNA, the CDR3 is TGTGCCAGCAGTGGAGGACAGGGAGGGGAGACCCAGTACTTC.

This clone was found a few times. The chain joins TRBV18 to TRBJ2-1, with 9 bases lining up with TRBD1. The CDR3 runs to 15 residues. Germline V CDR1 and CDR2: KGHSH, LQKENI. V lost 3 bases, J lost 6 bases, and 6 bases stayed unmatched. The CDR3, as DNA: TGTGCCAGCTCACCGGGACAGGGAACCTCCAATGAGCAGTTCTTC. Protein sequence: CASSPGQGTSNEQFF.